The 15 T cell receptor beta chains below were found in one sample sequenced in a study of blood T cell repertoires in COVID-19. Here immunoSEQ multiplex PCR was the method, and the copy in TCRdb shows in-frame clones only, minus some. The table has about 140,000 clones, 84% seen once. The sequencing sample was made of peripheral blood. The origin of the receptors is a man in his 60s with active or convalescent COVID-19.

The chain links TRBV12-3 or TRBV12-4 to TRBJ1-2; 7 bases agree with TRBD1. The ends lost 5 bases at V and 4 bases at J; junction bases unmatched: 4. The CDR3 extends over 13 amino acids. CDR3 sequence: CASSLRDSYGYTF. The CDR3 region has the DNA TGTGCCAGCAGTCTCCGGGACAGCTATGGCTACACCTTC.

The CDR3 loop reads CASHGTGGSYGYTF. The CDR3 nucleotides read TGTGCCAGCCACGGGACAGGGGGCTCCTATGGCTACACCTTC. The chain has TRBV2 and TRBJ1-2; 12 bases are a match to TRBD1. Germline CDR1 reads SNHLY; CDR2 reads FYNNEI. This CDR3 comprises 14 residues. J was trimmed by 4 bases and V by 8 bases; bases with no gene match: 5.

This chain joins TRBV11-3 and TRBJ1-2; TRBD1 matches at 8 bases. The CDR3 runs 14 residues. Trimming at V came to 4 bases and at J to 3 bases, leaving 4 bases not matched to a gene. Germline V gives CDR1 SGHNT, CDR2 YENEEA. CDR3 nucleotide sequence: TGTGCCAGCAGCTCCCGGGACAGGCACTATGGCTACACCTTC. Translated, it gives CASSSRDRHYGYTF.

The chain has TRBV30 and TRBJ2-3, with D maybe TRBD1 (5 bases). The V and J ends lost 2 bases and 8 bases respectively, with 14 bases between them. Germline lookup yields CDR1 GTSNPN and CDR2 SVGIG (reference sequence). The CDR3 is made up of 13 amino acids. The CDR3 sequence is CAWSLRVFSTQYF. The CDR3 bases are TGTGCCTGGAGTCTCAGGGTCTTTTCTACGCAGTATTTT.

This clone was counted a few times. This rearrangement joins TRBV6-2 or TRBV6-3 to TRBJ1-5; 8 bases are shared with TRBD1. The germline gives CDR1 MNHEY, CDR2 SVGEGT. V lost 6 bases, J lost 2 bases, and 6 bases stayed unmatched. This CDR3 contains 15 residues. The CDR3 spells CASSPGGVGNQPQHF. The DNA for the CDR3 is TGTGCCAGCAGCCCAGGGGGCGTCGGCAATCAGCCCCAGCATTTT.

The chain couples TRBV15 to TRBJ1-1; tentatively, D is TRBD1 (5 bases). The V end lost 4 bases, the J end lost 1 base, and 10 bases lay between the germline ends. The CDR3 has 14 residues. Germline V gene sequence: CDR1 LNHNV, CDR2 YYDKDF (reference sequence). CDR3 DNA: TGTGCCACCAGCACAAGACAGCCGAACACTGAAGCTTTCTTT. It specifies CATSTRQPNTEAFF.

The rearrangement uses TRBV19 and TRBJ1-5; D gene ambiguous. CDR1 and CDR2 (germline): LNHDA, SQIVND (reference sequence). This CDR3 region has 15 residues. V lost 5 bases, J lost 6 bases, and 17 bases lay in between. CDR3 sequence (DNA): TGTGCCAGTAGTCCCGCTGGGAGGGCGGTTCAGCCCCAGCATTTT. Amino acids: CASSPAGRAVQPQHF.

The V and J genes are TRBV5-1 and TRBJ2-4, with TRBD2 matching over 13 bases. Trimming at V came to 0 bases and at J to 6 bases, leaving 3 bases not matched to a gene. Germline values: CDR1 SGHRS, CDR2 YFSETQ. CDR3 length equals 16 residues. Here the CDR3 reads CASSLEGLAGVNIQYF. The CDR3 DNA reads as TGCGCCAGCAGCTTGGAAGGACTAGCGGGGGTAAACATTCAGTACTTC.

This chain joins TRBV7-8 and TRBJ1-5; D gene unclear. The CDR3 length is 15 residues. V was cut by 5 bases and J by 4 bases, with 15 bases left in between. The germline CDR1 and CDR2 sequences are SGHVS and FQNEAQ. The CDR3 DNA reads as TGTGCCAGCAGCCTGAGCGGTATGACAAATCAGCCCCAGCATTTT. Residues: CASSLSGMTNQPQHF.

CDR3 DNA sequence: TGTGCCAGCTCACAATACGTAGATCAGCCCCAGCATTTT. Translated, it gives CASSQYVDQPQHF. The rearrangement joins TRBV18 to TRBJ1-5; no reliable D call. CDR1 is KGHSH and CDR2 is LQKENI in the germline V gene. The CDR3 contains 13 residues. Trimming removed 4 bases at V and 5 bases at J, with 9 bases between. Variable domain in full (rest from reference TRBV18 and TRBJ1-5): NAGVMQNPRHLVRRRGQEARLRCSPMKGHSHVYWYRQLPEEGLKFMVYLQKENIIDESGMPKERFSAEFPKEGPSILRIQQVVRGDSAAYFCASSQYVDQPQHFGDGTRLSIL.

This sequence joins TRBV5-6 and TRBJ1-5; unclear D gene. This CDR3 is 14 amino acids long. V was cut by 2 bases and J by 6 bases, with 12 bases left in between. Germline-derived CDR1 and CDR2 are SGHDT and YYEEEE. For the CDR3, the DNA is TGTGCCAGCAGCTTCGACGGGATAGGTCAGCCCCAGCATTTT. Its translation: CASSFDGIGQPQHF. Combining the CDR3 with reference TRBV5-6 and TRBJ1-5 gives the whole variable domain DAGVTQSPTHLIKTRGQQVTLRCSPKSGHDTVSWYQQALGQGPQFIFQYYEEEERQRGNFPDRFSGHQFPNYSSELNVNALLLGDSALYLCASSFDGIGQPQHFGDGTRLSIL.

The chain combines TRBV29-1 with TRBJ2-2; 8 bases map to TRBD1. The length of the CDR3 is 15 residues. V lost 4 bases and J lost 0; bases outside the gene matches: 4. The V gene's germline CDR1 is SQVTM and CDR2 ANQGSEA. In DNA, the CDR3 is TGCAGCGTTGTGGTACAGGGGGCGAACACCGGGGAGCTGTTTTTT. This encodes CSVVVQGANTGELFF.

The chain joins TRBV7-2 to TRBJ1-4; D ambiguous. In germline, CDR1 is SGHTA, CDR2 FQGNSA. There are 15 residues in the CDR3. Between the trimmed V and J ends, which lost 5 bases and 2 bases, there was a span of 12 bases. CDR3 in DNA: TGTGCCAGCAGCGTAGGGCAGCGGACTAATGAAAAACTGTTTTTT. This translates into CASSVGQRTNEKLFF.

The chain uses TRBV6-2 or TRBV6-3 and TRBJ1-6, with 7 bases lining up with TRBD1. The CDR3 contains 15 residues. V trimming: 6 bases; J trimming: 8 bases; junction bases outside the gene matches: 10. CDR1 MNHEY and CDR2 SVGEGT come from the germline V gene. CDR3 protein: CASSDRDRPHSPLHF. CDR3 DNA: TGTGCCAGCAGCGACCGGGACAGACCTCATTCACCCCTCCACTTT.

The rearrangement joins TRBV12-3 or TRBV12-4 to TRBJ1-2; D gene unclear. V dropped 5 bases and J dropped 2 bases, with 9 bases sitting between them. The CDR3 consists of 13 residues. The CDR3 loop is CASSAGKNYGYTF. The CDR3 DNA follows: TGTGCCAGCAGTGCCGGGAAAAACTATGGCTACACCTTC.